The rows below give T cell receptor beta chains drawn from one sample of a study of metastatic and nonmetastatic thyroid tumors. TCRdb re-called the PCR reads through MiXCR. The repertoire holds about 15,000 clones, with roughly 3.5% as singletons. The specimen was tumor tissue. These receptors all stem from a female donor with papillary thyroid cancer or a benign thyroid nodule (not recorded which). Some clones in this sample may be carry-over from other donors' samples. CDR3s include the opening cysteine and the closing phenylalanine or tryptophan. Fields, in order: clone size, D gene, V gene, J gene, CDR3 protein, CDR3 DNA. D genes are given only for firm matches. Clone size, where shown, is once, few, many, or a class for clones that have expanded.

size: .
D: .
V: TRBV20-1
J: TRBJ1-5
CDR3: CSAEGRSYSNQPQHF
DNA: TGCAGTGCTGAAGGACGTTCGTATAGCAATCAGCCCCAGCATTTT

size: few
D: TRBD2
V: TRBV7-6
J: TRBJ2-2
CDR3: CALGGRATGELFF
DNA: TGTGCCTTGGGCGGGAGGGCCACCGGGGAGCTGTTTTTT

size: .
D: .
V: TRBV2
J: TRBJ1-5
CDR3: CASRNRAYSNQPQHF
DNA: TGTGCCAGCAGAAACAGGGCCTATAGCAATCAGCCCCAGCATTTT

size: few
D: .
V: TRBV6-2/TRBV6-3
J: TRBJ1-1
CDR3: CAASPGESTEAFF
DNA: TGTGCCGCCTCCCCGGGGGAGTCTACTGAAGCTTTCTTT

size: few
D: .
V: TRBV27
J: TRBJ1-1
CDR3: CASSPQTLSEAFF
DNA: TGTGCCAGCAGTCCGCAGACCCTCTCTGAAGCTTTCTTT

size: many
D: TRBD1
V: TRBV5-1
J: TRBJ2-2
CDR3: CASSLTGQGGELFF
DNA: TGCGCCAGCAGCCTGACGGGACAGGGTGGGGAGCTGTTTTTT

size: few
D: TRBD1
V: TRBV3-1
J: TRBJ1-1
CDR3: CASSPPRGVNTEAFF
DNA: TGTGCCAGCAGCCCACCCAGGGGGGTTAACACTGAAGCTTTCTTT

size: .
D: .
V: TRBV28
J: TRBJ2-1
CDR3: CASSQTVYNEQFF
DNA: TGTGCCAGCAGCCAGACAGTTTACAATGAGCAGTTCTTC

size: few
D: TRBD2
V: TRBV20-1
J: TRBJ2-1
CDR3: CSARDAGGPYNEQFF
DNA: TGCAGTGCTAGAGATGCGGGAGGGCCCTACAATGAGCAGTTCTTC

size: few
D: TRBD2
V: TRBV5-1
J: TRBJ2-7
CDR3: CASRRLAGAYEQYF
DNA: TGCGCCAGCCGTAGACTAGCGGGAGCCTACGAGCAGTACTTC

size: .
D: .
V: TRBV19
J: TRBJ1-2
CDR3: CASTPPGARNHGHTF
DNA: TGTGCCAGTACCCCCCCAGGGGCGCGAAACCATGGCCACACCTTC

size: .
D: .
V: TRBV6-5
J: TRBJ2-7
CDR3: CASSYRPPSYEQYF
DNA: TGTGCCAGCAGTTACCGCCCACCCTCCTACGAGCAGTACTTC

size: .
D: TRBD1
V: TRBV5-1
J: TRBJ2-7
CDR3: CASSLEQGARSDGQYF
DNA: TGCGCCAGCAGCTTGGAACAGGGGGCAAGGTCGGACGGGCAGTACTTC

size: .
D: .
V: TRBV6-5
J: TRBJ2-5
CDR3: CASSYSPNRSQETQYF
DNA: TGTGCCAGCAGTTACTCCCCCAACAGGAGCCAAGAGACCCAGTACTTC

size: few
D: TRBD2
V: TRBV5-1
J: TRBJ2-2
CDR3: CASSAGTSRAGELFF
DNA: TGCGCCAGCAGCGCAGGGACTAGCAGGGCCGGGGAGCTGTTTTTT

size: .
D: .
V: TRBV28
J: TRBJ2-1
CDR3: CASSRTHRPQFF
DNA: TGTGCCAGCAGTCGCACCCACAGACCGCAGTTCTTC

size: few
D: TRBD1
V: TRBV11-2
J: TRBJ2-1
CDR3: CASSPQRGQGIDEQFF
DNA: TGTGCCAGCAGCCCCCAGCGGGGACAGGGTATCGATGAGCAGTTCTTC

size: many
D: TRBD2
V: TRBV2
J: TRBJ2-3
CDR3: CASSELGTRNTDTQYF
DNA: TGTGCCAGCAGTGAATTGGGGACTAGGAACACAGATACGCAGTATTTT

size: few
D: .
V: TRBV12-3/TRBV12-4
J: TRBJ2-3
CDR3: CASSFRRGIGTQYF
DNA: TGTGCCAGCAGTTTTCGAAGGGGGATAGGTACGCAGTATTTT

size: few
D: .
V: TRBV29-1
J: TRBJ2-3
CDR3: CSVELRAGWDTQYF
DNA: TGCAGCGTTGAGCTCCGCGCAGGATGGGATACGCAGTATTTT

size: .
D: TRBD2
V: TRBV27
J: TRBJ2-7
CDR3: CASSSGLAQASEQYF
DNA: TGTGCCAGCAGTTCCGGACTAGCGCAAGCTTCGGAGCAGTACTTC

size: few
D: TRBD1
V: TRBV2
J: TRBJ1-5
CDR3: CASGSTGAYSNQPQHF
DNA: TGTGCCAGCGGGTCGACAGGGGCTTATAGCAATCAGCCCCAGCATTTT

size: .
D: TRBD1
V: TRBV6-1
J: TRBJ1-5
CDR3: CASSGTGSQPQHF
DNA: TGTGCCAGCTCCGGGACAGGGAGTCAGCCCCAGCATTTT

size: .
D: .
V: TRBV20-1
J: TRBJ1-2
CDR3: CSAQEGGNYGYTF
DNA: TGCAGTGCCCAAGAGGGGGGAAACTATGGCTACACCTTC

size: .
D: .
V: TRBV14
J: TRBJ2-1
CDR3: CASSHTGLRGNEQFF
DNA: TGTGCCAGCAGCCACACAGGGTTGAGGGGGAATGAGCAGTTCTTC

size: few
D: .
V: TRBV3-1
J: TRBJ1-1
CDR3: CASSSTDAGPNTEAFF
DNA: TGTGCCAGCAGCTCAACAGACGCAGGGCCGAACACTGAAGCTTTCTTT

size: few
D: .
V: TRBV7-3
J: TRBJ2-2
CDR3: CASSLDGRTGELFF
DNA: TGTGCCAGCAGCTTGGACGGGAGAACCGGGGAGCTGTTTTTT

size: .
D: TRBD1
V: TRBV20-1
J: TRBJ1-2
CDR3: CSARMTGYPAGYTF
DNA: TGCAGTGCTAGGATGACAGGGTATCCGGCTGGCTACACCTTC

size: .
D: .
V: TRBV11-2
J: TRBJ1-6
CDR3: CASSFALYNSPLHF
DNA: TGTGCCAGCAGCTTTGCGCTCTATAATTCACCCCTCCACTTT

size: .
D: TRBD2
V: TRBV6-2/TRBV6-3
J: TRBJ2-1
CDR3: CASSYLAGGTSYNDQFF
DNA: TGTGCCAGCAGTTATCTAGCGGGAGGAACCTCATACAATGATCAGTTCTTC

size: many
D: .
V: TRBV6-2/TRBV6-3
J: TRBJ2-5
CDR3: CASSYSSGGQETQYF
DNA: TGTGCCAGCAGTTACTCTAGCGGAGGCCAAGAGACCCAGTACTTC

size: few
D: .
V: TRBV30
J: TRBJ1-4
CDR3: CAWSVRGGFNEKLFF
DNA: TGTGCCTGGAGTGTACGTGGGGGCTTTAATGAAAAACTGTTTTTT

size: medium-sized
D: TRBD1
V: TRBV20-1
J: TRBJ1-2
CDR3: CSAVRTGRVDGYTF
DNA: TGCAGTGCGGTGAGGACAGGGAGAGTGGATGGCTACACCTTC

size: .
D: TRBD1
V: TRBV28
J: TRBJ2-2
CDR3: CASRPGQGRTGELFF
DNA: TGTGCCAGCAGGCCGGGACAGGGTAGGACCGGGGAGCTGTTTTTT

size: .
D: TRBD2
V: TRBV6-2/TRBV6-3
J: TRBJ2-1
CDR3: CASSYDSGTSGSFHNEQFF
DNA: TGTGCCAGCAGTTATGACTCTGGGACTAGCGGGAGTTTCCACAATGAGCAGTTCTTC

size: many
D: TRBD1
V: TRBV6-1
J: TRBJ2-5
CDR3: CASSRGQGLGVTQYF
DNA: TGTGCCAGCAGTAGGGGACAGGGGCTTGGTGTGACCCAGTACTTC

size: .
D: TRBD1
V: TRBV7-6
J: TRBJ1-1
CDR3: CASRQGQGLNTEAFF
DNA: TGTGCCAGCAGGCAGGGACAGGGGTTGAACACTGAAGCTTTCTTT

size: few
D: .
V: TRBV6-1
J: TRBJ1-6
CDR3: CASSERGAGSPLHF
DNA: TGTGCCAGCAGTGAACGAGGGGCCGGTTCACCCCTCCACTTT

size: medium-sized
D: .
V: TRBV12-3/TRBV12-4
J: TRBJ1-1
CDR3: CASSLRHGAFF
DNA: TGTGCCAGCAGTTTGAGACATGGAGCTTTCTTT

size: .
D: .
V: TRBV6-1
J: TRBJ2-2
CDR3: CASSEAGRVGELFF
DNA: TGTGCCAGCAGCGAAGCGGGCCGGGTCGGGGAGCTGTTTTTT

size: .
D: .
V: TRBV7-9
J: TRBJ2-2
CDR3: CASSLALPGELFF
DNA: TGTGCCAGCAGCTTAGCCTTACCCGGGGAGCTGTTTTTT

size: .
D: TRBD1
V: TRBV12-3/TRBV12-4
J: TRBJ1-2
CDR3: CASSSQGQGLYGYTF
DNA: TGTGCCAGCAGTTCTCAGGGACAGGGCTTATATGGCTACACCTTC

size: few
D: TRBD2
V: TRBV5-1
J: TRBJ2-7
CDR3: CASSRGGGPDNEQYF
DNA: TGCGCCAGCAGCCGGGGGGGGGGACCAGACAACGAGCAGTACTTC

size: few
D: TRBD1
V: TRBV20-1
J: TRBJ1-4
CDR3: CSARALGTGPLLTNEKLFF
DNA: TGCAGTGCTCGCGCACTCGGGACAGGACCACTCCTAACTAATGAAAAACTGTTTTTT

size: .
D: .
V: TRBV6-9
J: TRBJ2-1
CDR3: CASSYLQGYEQFF
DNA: TGTGCCAGCAGTTACCTCCAGGGCTATGAGCAGTTCTTC

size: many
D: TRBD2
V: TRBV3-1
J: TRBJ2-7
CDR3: CASSQDTLAGWSYEQYF
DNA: TGTGCCAGCAGCCAAGATACACTAGCGGGATGGTCCTACGAGCAGTACTTC

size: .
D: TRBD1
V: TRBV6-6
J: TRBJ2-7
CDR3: CASSYSTGLDEQYF
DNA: TGTGCCAGCAGTTACTCGACAGGGCTAGACGAGCAGTACTTC

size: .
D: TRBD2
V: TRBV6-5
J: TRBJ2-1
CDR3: CASSYPRCSGRAVYNEQFF
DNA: TGTGCCAGCAGTTACCCCCGTTGCAGCGGGAGGGCAGTCTACAATGAGCAGTTCTTC

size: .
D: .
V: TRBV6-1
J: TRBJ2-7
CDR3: CASSALGGYEQYF
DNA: TGTGCCAGCAGTGCCCTGGGCGGGTACGAGCAGTACTTC

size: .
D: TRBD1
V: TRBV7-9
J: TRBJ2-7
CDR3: CASSLVSQGAPEQYF
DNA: TGTGCCAGCAGCTTAGTGTCACAGGGGGCGCCCGAGCAGTACTTC

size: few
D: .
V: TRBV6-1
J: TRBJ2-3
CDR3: CASRKTRGADTQYF
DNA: TGTGCCAGCAGGAAAACAAGGGGGGCAGATACGCAGTATTTT

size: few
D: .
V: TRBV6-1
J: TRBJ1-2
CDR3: CASKPATGSYGYTF
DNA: TGTGCCAGCAAGCCGGCTACAGGGTCGTATGGCTACACCTTC

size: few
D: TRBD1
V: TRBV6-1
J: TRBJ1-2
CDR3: CASSEDRGRGYGYTF
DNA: TGTGCCAGCAGTGAGGACAGGGGGCGAGGCTATGGCTACACCTTC

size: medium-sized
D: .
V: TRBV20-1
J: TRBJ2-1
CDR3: CSASLPYYNEQFF
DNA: TGCAGTGCTAGTTTGCCTTACTACAATGAGCAGTTCTTC

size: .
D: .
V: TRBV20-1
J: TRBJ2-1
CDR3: CSARGATNNEQFF
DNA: TGCAGTGCTAGGGGGGCTACTAACAATGAGCAGTTCTTC

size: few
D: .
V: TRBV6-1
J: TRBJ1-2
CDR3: CASSPGNYGYTF
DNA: TGTGCCAGCAGCCCGGGTAACTATGGCTACACCTTC

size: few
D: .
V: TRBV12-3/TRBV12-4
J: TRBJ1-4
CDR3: CASTPGRVSEKLFF
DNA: TGTGCCAGCACCCCGGGCAGGGTCAGCGAAAAACTGTTTTTT

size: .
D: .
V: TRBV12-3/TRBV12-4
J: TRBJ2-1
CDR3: CASSFNNEQFF
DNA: TGTGCCAGCAGTTTCAACAATGAGCAGTTCTTC

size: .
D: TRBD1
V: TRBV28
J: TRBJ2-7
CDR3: CASSPNPGQGSYEQYF
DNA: TGTGCCAGCAGTCCCAATCCGGGACAGGGCTCCTACGAGCAGTACTTC